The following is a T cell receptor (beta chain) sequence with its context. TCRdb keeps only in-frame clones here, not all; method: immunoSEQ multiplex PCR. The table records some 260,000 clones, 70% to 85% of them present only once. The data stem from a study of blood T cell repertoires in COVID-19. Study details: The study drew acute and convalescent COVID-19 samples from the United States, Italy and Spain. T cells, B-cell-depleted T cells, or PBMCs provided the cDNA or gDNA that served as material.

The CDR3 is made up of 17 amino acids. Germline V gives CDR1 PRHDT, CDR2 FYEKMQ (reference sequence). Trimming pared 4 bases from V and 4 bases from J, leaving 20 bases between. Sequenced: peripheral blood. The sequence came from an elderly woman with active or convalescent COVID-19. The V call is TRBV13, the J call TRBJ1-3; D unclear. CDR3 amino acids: CASSSPAGPGEGNTIYF. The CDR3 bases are TGTGCCAGCAGCTCGCCGGCGGGTCCGGGAGAAGGAAACACCATATATTTT. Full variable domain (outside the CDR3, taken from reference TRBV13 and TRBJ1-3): AAGVIQSPRHLIKEKRETATLKCYPIPRHDTVYWYQQGPGQDPQFLISFYEKMQSDKGSIPDRFSAQQFSDYHSELNMSSLELGDSALYFCASSSPAGPGEGNTIYFGEGSWLTVV.